The source of this T cell receptor beta chain is a study of technical replicates of blood from several donors. Assay used: immunoSEQ multiplex PCR; TCRdb lists only in-frame clones, some missing. The sample has 80,000 or so clones, 98% seen once. Germline loops: CDR1 MNHEY, CDR2 SMNVEV (reference sequence). Trimming cost V 5 bases and J 2 bases, with 10 bases left between them. This CDR3 has 14 residues. The sequence was obtained from a human donor in good health. Sequenced material: T cells isolated from PBMCs. The chain uses TRBV27 and TRBJ2-1; a possible D gene is TRBD1 (6 bases). As DNA, the CDR3 is TGTGCCAGCAGTATCTCAGGGGCCTACAATGAGCAGTTCTTC. This codes for CASSISGAYNEQFF.